This passage covers 26 T cell receptor beta chains from one sample sequenced in a study of cytomegalovirus exposure and HLA in healthy donors. The study ran its PCR with 60 Vbeta and 13 Jbeta primers. Some clones are missing from TCRdb's copy, which holds only in-frame ones; the method was immunoSEQ multiplex PCR. The table has about 89,000 clones, 85% seen once; the top ten hold over 7%. The material sequenced was PBMCs. These TCRs come from a man between 40 and 49 years old in good health and CMV-seropositive.

Only one count was recorded for this clone. The V gene is TRBV28, the J gene TRBJ1-6, with 10 bases matching TRBD1. V lost 5 bases, J lost 6 bases, and 4 bases stayed unmatched. Germline assignment: CDR1 MDHEN and CDR2 SYDVKM. The CDR3 extends over 15 amino acids. CDR3 protein: CASSTGQGVNSPLHF. The CDR3 DNA reads as TGTGCCAGCAGTACCGGACAGGGGGTTAATTCACCCCTCCACTTT. The variable domain in full, with the rest retrieved from reference TRBV28 and TRBJ1-6, is DVKVTQSSRYLVKRTGEKVFLECVQDMDHENMFWYRQDPGLGLRLIYFSYDVKMKEKGDIPEGYSVSREKKERFSLILESASTNQTSMYLCASSTGQGVNSPLHFGNGTRLTVT.

The V and J genes are TRBV11-3 and TRBJ2-2, with D perhaps TRBD2 (5 bases). This CDR3 has 15 residues. From germline, CDR1 is SGHNT and CDR2 YENEEA. Trimming pared 5 bases from V and 2 bases from J, leaving 12 bases between. CDR3 coding DNA: TGTGCCAGCAGCCCGGGGTGGCCTAACACCGGGGAGCTGTTTTTT. This encodes CASSPGWPNTGELFF.

This clone was recorded only once. V usage is TRBV27 and J usage is TRBJ1-5; D is possibly TRBD1 (5 bases). This CDR3 comprises 15 residues. CDR1 is MNHEY, CDR2 SMNVEV, per germline (reference sequence). Trimming removed 8 bases at V and 4 bases at J, with 18 bases between. The CDR3 DNA sequence: TGTGCCAGCCGCACAAGGTTTGCAGGGAATCAGCCCCAGCATTTT. As protein: CASRTRFAGNQPQHF.

V usage is TRBV23-1 and J usage is TRBJ2-7, with 7 bases aligning to TRBD2. TRBV23-1 is an ORF for which the function is uncertain. The CDR3 covers 14 residues. V trimming: 2 bases; J trimming: 3 bases; junction bases outside the gene matches: 4. The CDR3 reads CASSQNRGSYEQYF. CDR3 bases: TGCGCCAGCAGTCAAAATCGCGGGAGCTACGAGCAGTACTTC.

V usage is TRBV7-3 and J usage is TRBJ2-3; 8 bases line up with TRBD1. The length of the CDR3 is 15 residues. With V trimmed by 3 bases and J by 6 bases, 8 bases remained unmatched. Germline values: CDR1 SGHTA, CDR2 FQGTGA. The CDR3 DNA is TGTGCCAGCAGCTTTCGGCAGGGGGCGACGGATACGCAGTATTTT. Translated, it gives CASSFRQGATDTQYF.

This clone was detected once. This chain uses TRBV5-1 with TRBJ2-3, with 10 bases matching TRBD2. The CDR3 sequence is 18 residues long. V shed 0 bases, J shed 3 bases, and the junction held 10 bases outside the gene matches. Germline V lookup: CDR1 SGHRS, CDR2 YFSETQ. The chain's CDR3 is CASSLVIGSSGGTDTQYF. For the CDR3, the DNA is TGCGCCAGCAGCTTGGTAATCGGGTCTAGCGGGGGTACAGATACGCAGTATTTT.

The chain uses TRBV6-1 and TRBJ1-6; possibly TRBD1 for D (5 bases). This CDR3 comprises 19 residues. The V end lost 4 bases, the J end lost 5 bases, and 24 bases lay between the germline ends. CDR1 and CDR2 (germline): MNHNS, SASEGT. Here the CDR3 reads CASSGTRGSGILDNSPLHF. CDR3 in DNA: TGTGCCAGCAGTGGGACCCGGGGGTCCGGAATCCTCGATAATTCACCCCTCCACTTT.

V is TRBV4-1 and J is TRBJ1-5, with D unresolved. V shed 2 bases and J shed 5 bases, with 13 bases lying between them. CDR3 length: 15 residues. The germline CDR1 and CDR2 sequences are MGHRA and YSYEKL. The CDR3 is CASSQNAGGYQPQHF. CDR3 bases: TGCGCCAGCAGCCAAAACGCAGGTGGGTATCAGCCCCAGCATTTT.

The CDR3 loop is CASVVRDGYTF. DNA for the CDR3: TGTGCCAGCGTGGTACGGGATGGCTACACCTTC. The chain carries TRBV2 and TRBJ1-2; unclear D gene. V gave up 8 bases and J gave up 6 bases, with 10 bases separating them. CDR3 length: 11 residues. Germline loops: CDR1 SNHLY, CDR2 FYNNEI.

A note on this clone: One junction end disagrees with the germline gene, perhaps due to a read error. J is TRBJ1-3 and V is TRBV10-3, with D maybe TRBD1 (5 bases). The CDR3 has 16 amino acids. Germline CDR1 and CDR2: ENHRY and SYGVKD. CDR3 in DNA: TGTGCCAGCAGTCTCTCAGGGTGGGGAACTGGAAACACCATATATTTT. This gives the protein CASSLSGWGTGNTIYF.

The chain is built from TRBV29-1 and TRBJ2-5, with TRBD1 identical over 10 bases. The length of the CDR3 is 16 residues. V lost 1 base to trimming and J lost 5 bases; unmatched junction nucleotides: 10. Germline lookup yields CDR1 SQVTM and CDR2 ANQGSEA. The CDR3 nucleotides are TGCAGCGTTGAAGGGGGAGGGACAGGGGTTAAGGAGACCCAGTACTTC. This translates into CSVEGGGTGVKETQYF.

A single count supports this clone. The V call is TRBV29-1, the J call TRBJ1-1; 7 bases align to TRBD1. Germline trimming cut 0 bases from V and 1 base from J; bases unmatched to any gene: 8. Germline V lookup: CDR1 SQVTM, CDR2 ANQGSEA. The CDR3 has 16 residues. The CDR3 DNA follows: TGCAGCGTTGAAGACCAACAGAGGACAGGGAACACTGAAGCTTTCTTT. Its protein is CSVEDQQRTGNTEAFF.

The rearrangement joins TRBV4-1 to TRBJ2-3; D call uncertain. CDR1 and CDR2 from the germline V gene are MGHRA and YSYEKL. The CDR3 length is 17 residues. The V end lost 0 bases, the J end lost 4 bases, and 17 bases lay between the germline ends. This CDR3 reads CASSQETEAAQADTQYF. CDR3 nucleotides: TGCGCCAGCAGCCAAGAAACAGAAGCAGCCCAGGCAGATACGCAGTATTTT.

This chain joins TRBV2 and TRBJ1-2, with 7 positions matching TRBD1. This CDR3 contains 13 residues. The V segment lost 6 bases and the J segment 3 bases; nucleotides outside the gene matches: 4. The germline CDR1 and CDR2 sequences are SNHLY and FYNNEI. The CDR3 nucleotides are TGTGCCAGCAGACAGGGGCGCGACTATGGCTACACCTTC. Amino acids: CASRQGRDYGYTF.

The V and J genes are TRBV6-1 and TRBJ1-1; TRBD1 matches 8 bases. After removal of 2 bases from V and 7 bases from J, the junction contained 12 bases not matched to a gene. In germline, CDR1 is MNHNS, CDR2 SASEGT. The CDR3 loop spans 16 amino acids. In DNA, the CDR3 is TGTGCCAGCAGTGAAACCCAGGGGGCGATTGGTGGTGAAGCTTTCTTT. Encoded protein: CASSETQGAIGGEAFF.

V and J are TRBV5-4 and TRBJ1-2; the match to TRBD1 covers 7 bases. J was trimmed by 1 base and V by 0 bases; bases with no gene match: 3. The CDR3 sequence is 15 residues long. Germline V lookup: CDR1 SGHNT, CDR2 YYREEE (reference sequence). CDR3 region: CASSLEDRLNYGYTF. The CDR3 coding sequence is TGTGCCAGCAGCTTGGAGGACAGGCTTAACTATGGCTACACCTTC.

V and J are TRBV18 and TRBJ2-7; maybe TRBD1 (5 bases). Germline V gives CDR1 KGHSH, CDR2 LQKENI. V was trimmed by 6 bases and J by 2 bases, leaving 14 bases between them. CDR3 length: 14 residues. CDR3 nucleotide sequence: TGTGCCAGCTCCCCTAGACAGTTGACCTACGAGCAGTACTTC. Translating it yields CASSPRQLTYEQYF. Complete variable domain (other parts from reference TRBV18 and TRBJ2-7): NAGVMQNPRHLVRRRGQEARLRCSPMKGHSHVYWYRQLPEEGLKFMVYLQKENIIDESGMPKERFSAEFPKEGPSILRIQQVVRGDSAAYFCASSPRQLTYEQYFGPGTRLTVT.

The chain has TRBV27 and TRBJ2-3; 7 bases fit TRBD2. The length of the CDR3 is 13 residues. After removal of 7 bases from V and 2 bases from J, the junction contained 3 bases not matched to a gene. Germline CDR1 reads MNHEY; CDR2 reads SMNVEV (reference sequence). The CDR3 bases are TGTGCCAGCATGGGACTAAACACAGATACGCAGTATTTT. Protein sequence: CASMGLNTDTQYF.

This clone has a handful of counts. The CDR3 sequence is CASSIRQLAGGIYEQFF. CDR3 coding DNA: TGTGCCAGTAGTATCAGGCAACTAGCGGGAGGGATATATGAGCAGTTCTTC. V and J are TRBV19 and TRBJ2-1; 13 bases are shared with TRBD2. CDR1 is LNHDA and CDR2 is SQIVND in the germline V gene (reference sequence). This CDR3 has 17 residues. V dropped 3 bases and J dropped 8; count of bases not matched to a gene: 10.

The chain joins TRBV11-2 to TRBJ2-1, with a weak D call TRBD2 (6 bases). CDR1 SGHAT and CDR2 FQNNGV come from the germline V gene. Trimming removed 0 bases at V and 8 bases at J, with 8 bases between. The CDR3 has 13 residues. CDR3 in amino acids: CASSLDRGDEQFF. In DNA, the CDR3 is TGTGCCAGCAGCTTAGATCGCGGGGATGAGCAGTTCTTC.

This chain uses TRBV7-2 with TRBJ2-5; TRBD2 matches 9 bases. J was trimmed by 7 bases and V by 5 bases; bases with no gene match: 11. The germline V gene encodes CDR1 SGHTA and CDR2 FQGNSA. CDR3 length equals 15 residues. In nucleotides, the CDR3 is TGTGCCAGCAGCCGTAGCGGGGGCAACCAGGGGACCCAGTACTTC. Its protein product is CASSRSGGNQGTQYF.

As regards this clone: A read error may produce the germline difference seen at one junction end. This specimen includes other DNA sequences encoding the same CDR3. The chain combines TRBV25-1 with TRBJ2-7; weak D call: TRBD1 (6 bases). Germline-derived CDR1 and CDR2 are MGHDK and SYGVNS. The CDR3 has 14 amino acids. CDR3 in DNA: TGTGCCAGCCCTATCGACAGGCGATCCTATGAGCAGTACTTC. Translation: CASPIDRRSYEQYF.

V is TRBV6-5 and J is TRBJ2-1; 8 positions match TRBD1. CDR1 and CDR2 from the germline V gene are MNHEY and SVGAGI. V trimming: 2 bases; J trimming: 10 bases; junction bases outside the gene matches: 7. The CDR3 is 14 residues long. CDR3 sequence reads: CASSYRDRRREQFF. The CDR3 coding sequence is TGTGCCAGCAGTTACCGGGACAGGCGCCGGGAGCAGTTCTTC.

The DNA of the CDR3 is TGTGCCAGCAGCATGGGACTACAAGAGACCCAGTACTTC. This sequence encodes CASSMGLQETQYF. The J gene is TRBJ2-5, the V gene TRBV11-2, with 7 bases aligning to TRBD2. Germline CDR1 and CDR2: SGHAT and FQNNGV. Trimming removed 5 bases from V and 2 bases from J; junction bases left unmatched: 2. The CDR3 covers 13 residues.

The chain has TRBV4-1 and TRBJ2-3, with 7 positions matching TRBD2. Germline loops: CDR1 MGHRA, CDR2 YSYEKL. V lost 4 bases to trimming and J lost 2 bases; unmatched junction nucleotides: 12. The CDR3 runs to 17 residues. The CDR3 reads CASSRPGLTNPTDTQYF. CDR3 DNA: TGCGCCAGCAGCCGACCGGGACTAACAAATCCCACAGATACGCAGTATTTT.

The chain employs TRBV19 and TRBJ2-1; tentative D call: TRBD1 (6 bases). The CDR3 has 15 amino acids. Per the germline V gene, CDR1 is LNHDA and CDR2 is SQIVND (reference sequence). Trimming stripped 5 bases from V and 8 bases from J, with 19 bases between. In DNA form, the CDR3 reads TGTGCCAGTAGTTCACAGGGACAATTTGCCTATGAGCAGTTCTTC. Translated: CASSSQGQFAYEQFF.